These 25 T cell receptor beta chains were all obtained from the same sample, sequenced in a study of CXCR3-negative and CXCR3-positive naive CD8 T cells. Study results and limitations: More hydrophobic TRB CDR3s were found in CXCR3-positive naive cells than in CXCR3-negative naive cells.

Antigen specificity for these receptors is unknown. Carrying UMI labels, the TRB cDNA libraries were prepared through 5' RACE. TCRdb re-called the 5' RACE reads; one entry per CDR3 protein, DNA not given. The repertoire table contains about 89,000 distinct CDR3 sequences. The sample comprised naive CXCR3+ CD8+ T cells from blood. The subset was: CD45RO-CCR7+CD27+CD95- naive CD8+ T cells expressing CXCR3 (TNR3+). Receptors were obtained from a human donor in good health. Some clones in this sample may be carry-over from other donors' samples.

The V call is TRBV7-2, the J call TRBJ2-1; the TRBD1 assignment by TCRdb is unverifiable without DNA. The length of the CDR3 is 14 residues. Germline V lookup: CDR1 SGHTA, CDR2 FQGNSA. The CDR3 reads CASILPTGGDEQFF.

The V and J genes are TRBV20-1 and TRBJ2-5; the TRBD2 assignment by TCRdb is unverifiable without DNA. Germline CDR1 reads DFQATT; CDR2 reads SNEGSKA (reference sequence). The CDR3 has 15 residues. This CDR3 reads CSARDTSGSWETQYF.

This rearrangement joins TRBV7-9 to TRBJ2-3; with no DNA, the TCRdb D assignment of TRBD1 cannot be verified. This CDR3 contains 16 residues. Per the germline V gene, CDR1 is SEHNR and CDR2 is FQNEAQ (reference sequence). The CDR3: CASSLVLDRAGDTQYF.

The V call is TRBV15, the J call TRBJ2-2. Germline V gene data show CDR1 as LNHNV and CDR2 as YYDKDF (reference sequence). This CDR3 has 16 residues. This CDR3 reads CATSRVTIANTGELFF.

The rearrangement uses TRBV28 and TRBJ2-7; TCRdb outputs TRBD1, but without DNA this stays unchecked. The CDR3 is 17 residues long. CDR1 and CDR2 (germline): MDHEN, SYDVKM. CDR3 protein: CASSSPSYGQGAWEQYF.

The chain links TRBV19 to TRBJ1-6. This CDR3 has 15 amino acids. Germline values: CDR1 LNHDA, CDR2 SQIVND (reference sequence). The CDR3 spells CASQGGERYNSPLHF.

This chain uses TRBV19 with TRBJ2-5; the D gene TCRdb calls, TRBD2, cannot be checked with no DNA. The CDR3 has 14 amino acids. Germline assignment: CDR1 LNHDA and CDR2 SQIVND (reference sequence). The CDR3 region is CASSIDAGGETQYF.

The rearrangement links TRBV28 to TRBJ2-7; the TRBD1 assignment by TCRdb is unverifiable without DNA. From germline, CDR1 is MDHEN and CDR2 SYDVKM. The CDR3 totals 14 residues. CDR3 in amino acids: CASSPRVAVNEQYF.

J is TRBJ2-3 and V is TRBV28; TCRdb proposes TRBD1, but this gene call is untestable without DNA. The CDR3 is 14 amino acids. In germline, CDR1 is MDHEN, CDR2 SYDVKM. This CDR3 reads CASSSGISTDTQYF.

J is TRBJ1-2 and V is TRBV6-6. The CDR3 spans 13 residues. Germline lookup yields CDR1 MNHNY and CDR2 SVGAGI (reference sequence). CDR3: CASVQSRNYGYTF.

The gene calls are TRBV10-3 and TRBJ2-7; with no DNA, the TCRdb D assignment of TRBD1 cannot be verified. Germline V gene lookup returns CDR1 ENHRY and CDR2 SYGVKD. This CDR3 contains 13 residues. The CDR3 protein is CAISEDRTYEQYF.

The chain carries TRBV7-2 and TRBJ2-7; no DNA is available, so the TRBD2 call from TCRdb remains unchecked. Germline values: CDR1 SGHTA, CDR2 FQGNSA. The CDR3 length is 15 residues. CDR3 protein: CASSLTASGAYEQYF.

The chain is built from TRBV28 and TRBJ1-1; as DNA is missing, the TRBD1 call by TCRdb cannot be tested. The V gene's germline CDR1 is MDHEN and CDR2 SYDVKM. CDR3 size: 15 residues. The CDR3 is CASSPPGQGIPEAFF.

This chain uses TRBV20-1 with TRBJ2-3; TCRdb names TRBD1, which stays unverified in the absence of DNA. Germline V CDR1 and CDR2: DFQATT, SNEGSKA (reference sequence). The CDR3 contains 17 residues. This CDR3 reads CSARDFRGQGSTDTQYF.

The rearrangement joins TRBV5-1 to TRBJ1-1; TCRdb gives TRBD1 as the D gene, but with no DNA this cannot be confirmed. Germline-derived CDR1 and CDR2 are SGHRS and YFSETQ. The CDR3 covers 14 residues. The CDR3 spells CASSLGQDVTEAFF.

This chain links TRBV27 with TRBJ2-7; TCRdb designates TRBD2, a call that cannot be tested without DNA. The germline V gene encodes CDR1 MNHEY and CDR2 SMNVEV (reference sequence). The CDR3 is 14 amino acids. CDR3 in amino acids: CASSPDYSTYEQYF.

V and J are TRBV7-8 and TRBJ2-1. Germline CDR1 SGHVS, CDR2 FQNEAQ. This CDR3 region has 14 residues. This CDR3 is CASSLGSIYNEQFF.

The rearrangement uses TRBV7-9 and TRBJ1-1; TCRdb designates TRBD1, a call that cannot be tested without DNA. Germline V lookup: CDR1 SEHNR, CDR2 FQNEAQ (reference sequence). This CDR3 spans 16 amino acids. CDR3 in amino acids: CASSLITDRPNTEAFF.

The J gene is TRBJ2-7, the V gene TRBV28; without DNA, the TCRdb call of TRBD2 cannot be checked. The CDR3 extends over 17 amino acids. CDR1 is MDHEN, CDR2 SYDVKM, per germline. CDR3 protein: CASSLPSPGHSIYEQYF.

The gene calls are TRBV20-1 and TRBJ1-1; TCRdb reports TRBD1, a call that lacks DNA to check it against. The germline V gene has CDR1 DFQATT and CDR2 SNEGSKA (reference sequence). The CDR3 runs to 15 residues. CDR3 sequence reads: CSAIPSGTGGSEAFF.

CDR3 protein: CASSLSPGQQNEQYF. The V gene is TRBV4-3, the J gene TRBJ2-7; the TCRdb call, TRBD1, lacks DNA for checking. Looked up from germline, CDR1 is LGHNA and CDR2 is YSLEER. The CDR3 totals 15 residues.

The CDR3 sequence: CSVLPNFPRRGLQGNEQFF. The V gene is TRBV29-1, the J gene TRBJ2-1; no DNA is available, so the TRBD1 call from TCRdb remains unchecked. The CDR3 contains 19 residues. CDR1 and CDR2 (germline): SQVTM, ANQGSEA.

This chain joins TRBV15 and TRBJ1-5. Germline CDR1 reads LNHNV; CDR2 reads YYDKDF (reference sequence). The CDR3 is 14 residues long. The CDR3 is CATSSTDSNQPQHF.

J is TRBJ2-7 and V is TRBV21-1; TCRdb selects TRBD1, and the lack of DNA leaves this call unchecked. TRBV21-1 is a listed pseudogene. The CDR3 spans 14 residues. CDR3 loop: CASSPRTVSYEQYF.

The gene calls are TRBV5-1 and TRBJ2-5. The germline CDR1 and CDR2 sequences are SGHRS and YFSETQ. This CDR3 spans 12 amino acids. The CDR3 is CASTGDQETQYF.